These 3 T cell receptor beta chains were all obtained from the same sample, sequenced in a study of post-analysis software for immune sequencing data. Antigens of these TCRs are unknown. Findings and caveats of the study: Comparison of patients with controls showed roughly five TRBV segments more frequent in patients, TRBV5-6, TRBV5-1 and TRBV20-1 among them.

Unique molecular identifiers were carried by the TCR beta cDNA libraries. MiXCR, run by TCRdb on the PCR reads, gives a single entry per CDR3 protein. The sample holds more than 450,000 distinct CDR3 sequences; under 40% are singletons and the top ten take under 7%. Source material: blood. The receptors come from a girl aged 2 to 17 with multiple sclerosis.

The chain carries TRBV6-5 and TRBJ2-5, with unresolved D. V lost 6 bases, J lost 2 bases, and 16 bases lay in between. CDR3 length equals 15 residues. From germline, CDR1 is MNHEY and CDR2 SVGAGI. CDR3 DNA: TGTGCCAGCAGGAAGTTCACCGACCTTCAAGAGACCCAGTACTTC. Its translation: CASRKFTDLQETQYF.

This clonotype is a singleton in its sample. The chain carries TRBV12-3 or TRBV12-4 and TRBJ2-5, with 7 bases identical to TRBD2. Unmatched junction bases numbered 8, after V lost 5 bases and J lost 2 bases. The CDR3 contains 15 residues. The CDR3 DNA follows: TGTGCCAGCAGTCCCAGGACTAGGGGTCAAGAGACCCAGTACTTC. This gives the protein CASSPRTRGQETQYF.

This chain connects TRBV28 to TRBJ1-5, with TRBD1 as a possible D gene (6 bases). Deletions cut 10 bases from V and 2 bases from J, with 18 bases between. The CDR3 extends over 15 amino acids. Germline CDR1 and CDR2: MDHEN and SYDVKM. The CDR3 DNA is TGTGCCACCTCCTACCCACAGGGTGGCAATCAGCCCCAGCATTTT. It encodes CATSYPQGGNQPQHF.